This TCR beta chain came from a study of CDR3 diversity in severe acne. This clonotype was detected many times. TCRdb recomputed calls from the PCR reads with MiXCR, one row per CDR3 protein. The data show some 84,000 distinct CDR3 sequences, with roughly half seen just once and roughly 9.1% held by the top ten. The junction had 3 bases not matched to a gene; V was cut back by 2 bases and J by 3 bases. Germline lookup yields CDR1 ENHRY and CDR2 SYGVKD. The length of the CDR3 is 14 residues. The chain links TRBV10-3 to TRBJ1-2, with TRBD1 matching 7 bases. The receptor was isolated from a male donor in good health, serving as a control. Sequenced: blood. CDR3 DNA: TGTGCCATCAGTGAGACCGACAGGGACTATGGCTACACCTTC. As protein: CAISETDRDYGYTF.